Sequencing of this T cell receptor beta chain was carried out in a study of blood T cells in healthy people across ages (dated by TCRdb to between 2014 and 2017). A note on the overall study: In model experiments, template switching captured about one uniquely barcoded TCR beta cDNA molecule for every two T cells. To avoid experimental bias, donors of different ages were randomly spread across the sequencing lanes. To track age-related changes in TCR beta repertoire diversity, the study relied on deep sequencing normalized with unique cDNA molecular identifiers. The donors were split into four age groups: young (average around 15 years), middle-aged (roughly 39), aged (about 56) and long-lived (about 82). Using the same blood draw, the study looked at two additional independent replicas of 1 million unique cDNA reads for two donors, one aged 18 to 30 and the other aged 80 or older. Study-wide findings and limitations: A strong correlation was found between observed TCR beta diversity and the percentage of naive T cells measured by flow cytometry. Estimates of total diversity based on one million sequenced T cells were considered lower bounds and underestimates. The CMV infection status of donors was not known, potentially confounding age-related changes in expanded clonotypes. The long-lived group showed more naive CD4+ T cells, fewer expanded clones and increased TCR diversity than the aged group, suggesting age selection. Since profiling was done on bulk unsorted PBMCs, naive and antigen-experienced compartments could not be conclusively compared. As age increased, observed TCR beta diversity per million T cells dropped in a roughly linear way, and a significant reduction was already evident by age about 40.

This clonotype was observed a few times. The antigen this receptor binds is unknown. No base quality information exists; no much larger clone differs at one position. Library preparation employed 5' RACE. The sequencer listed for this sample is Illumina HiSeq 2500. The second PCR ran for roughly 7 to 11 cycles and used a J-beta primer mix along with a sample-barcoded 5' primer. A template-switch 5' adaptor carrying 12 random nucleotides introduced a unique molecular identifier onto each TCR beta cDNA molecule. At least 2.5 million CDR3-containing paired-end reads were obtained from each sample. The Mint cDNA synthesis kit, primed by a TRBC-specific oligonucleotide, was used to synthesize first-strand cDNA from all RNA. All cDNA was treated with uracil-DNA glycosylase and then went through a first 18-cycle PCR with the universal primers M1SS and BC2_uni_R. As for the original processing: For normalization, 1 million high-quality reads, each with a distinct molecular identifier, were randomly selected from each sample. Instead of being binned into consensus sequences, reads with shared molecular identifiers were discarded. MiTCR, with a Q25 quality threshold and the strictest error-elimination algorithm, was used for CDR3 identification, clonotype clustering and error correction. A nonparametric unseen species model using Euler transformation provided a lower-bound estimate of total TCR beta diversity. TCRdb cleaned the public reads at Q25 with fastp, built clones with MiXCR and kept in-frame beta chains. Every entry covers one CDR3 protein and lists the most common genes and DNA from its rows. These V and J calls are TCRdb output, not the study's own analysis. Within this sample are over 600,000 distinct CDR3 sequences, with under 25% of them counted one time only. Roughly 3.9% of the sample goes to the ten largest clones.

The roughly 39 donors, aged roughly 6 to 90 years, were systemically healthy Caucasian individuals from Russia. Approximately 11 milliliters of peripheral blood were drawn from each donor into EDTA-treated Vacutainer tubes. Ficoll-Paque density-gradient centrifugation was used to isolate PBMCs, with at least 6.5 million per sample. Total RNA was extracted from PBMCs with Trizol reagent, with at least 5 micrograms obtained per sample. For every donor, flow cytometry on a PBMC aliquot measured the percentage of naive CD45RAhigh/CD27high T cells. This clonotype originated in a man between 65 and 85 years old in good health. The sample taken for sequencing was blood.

Here is the DNA: TGTGCCAGCAGTAGGGGACTAGCAGGTACTTTGGATACGCAGTATTTT. This gives the protein CASSRGLAGTLDTQYF. The sequence links TRBV7-2 to TRBJ2-3; 9 nucleotides in the junction match TRBD2. The germline V gene provides CDR1 SGHTA and CDR2 FQGNSA. The germline V end is reduced by 6 bases and the J end by 6 bases; junction bases left unmatched: 13. The CDR3 has 16 amino acids, counting the end cysteine and phenylalanine. Here the CDR3 DNA is all that survives: 48 bases in frame from base 1.